The 22 T cell receptor beta chains presented below share a single source sample, sequenced in a study of PD-L1 blockade in urothelial cancer. The time point was: peripheral blood 6 weeks after treatment start. TCRdb keeps only in-frame clones here, not all; method: immunoSEQ multiplex PCR. The sample has tens of thousands of clones; more than 80% are singletons. The starting material was PBMCs, obtained around atezolizumab (anti-PD-L1) treatment. The receptors come from a man in his 70s with urothelial cancer.

This chain uses TRBV7-3 with TRBJ1-2; 9 bases are shared with TRBD1. The CDR3 has 16 amino acids. V lost 4 bases, J lost 2 bases, and 8 bases stayed unmatched. CDR1 SGHTA and CDR2 FQGTGA come from the germline V gene. CDR3 amino acids: CASSYRWDRVNYGYTF. Written as DNA, the CDR3 is TGTGCCAGCAGCTATAGGTGGGACAGGGTGAACTATGGCTACACCTTC.

The CDR3 region has the DNA TGTGCCAGCAGTGAAGGGATAGGGGGCAATCAGCCCCAGCATTTT. Translated, it gives CASSEGIGGNQPQHF. The chain carries TRBV2 and TRBJ1-5; TRBD1 might be the D (5 bases). Per germline, CDR1 SNHLY and CDR2 FYNNEI. V dropped 1 base and J dropped 2 bases, with 9 bases sitting between them. The CDR3 loop spans 15 amino acids.

This chain uses TRBV6-5 with TRBJ1-2, with unresolved D. Germline V CDR1 and CDR2: MNHEY, SVGAGI. CDR3 length: 12 amino acids. V was trimmed by 5 bases and J by 7 bases, leaving 11 bases between them. Written as DNA, the CDR3 is TGTGCCAGCAGTCGGACTCGGGGTGGCTACACCTTC. Translating it yields CASSRTRGGYTF.

The chain links TRBV11-2 to TRBJ1-5, with D possibly TRBD1 on 5 matching bases. The CDR3 runs to 14 residues. V gave up 5 bases and J gave up 4 bases, with 12 bases separating them. The germline gives CDR1 SGHAT, CDR2 FQNNGV. The DNA of the CDR3 is TGTGCCAGCAGCCCTGGGGGGTTGAATCAGCCCCAGCATTTT. This codes for CASSPGGLNQPQHF.

The genes are TRBV11-2 and TRBJ1-3; D is undetermined. Deletions cut 1 base from V and 0 bases from J, with 13 bases between. The germline V gene has CDR1 SGHAT and CDR2 FQNNGV. The CDR3 is made up of 17 amino acids. For the CDR3, the DNA is TGTGCCAGCAGCTTAGTAGGAGGAGGAAGCTCTGGAAACACCATATATTTT. Protein sequence: CASSLVGGGSSGNTIYF. Full variable domain (remainder filled in from reference TRBV11-2 and TRBJ1-3): EAGVAQSPRYKIIEKRQSVAFWCNPISGHATLYWYQQILGQGPKLLIQFQNNGVVDDSQLPKDRFSAERLKGVDSTLKIQPAKLEDSAVYLCASSLVGGGSSGNTIYFGEGSWLTVV.

This chain joins TRBV9 and TRBJ2-7; 11 positions match TRBD2. CDR3 size: 14 residues. The V gene's germline CDR1 is SGDLS and CDR2 YYNGEE. The J segment lost 6 bases and the V segment lost 0 bases, leaving 2 bases of the junction unmatched. Here the CDR3 DNA reads TGTGCCAGCAGCGTAGGGGGACTAGCGGTCGAGCAGTACTTC. Protein product: CASSVGGLAVEQYF.

DNA for the CDR3: TGTGCCACCCGCGGCGTGAGGGATTCCCCCACCGGGGAGCTGTTTTTT. As protein: CATRGVRDSPTGELFF. V and J are TRBV7-9 and TRBJ2-2; D might be TRBD2 (5 bases). Germline V lookup: CDR1 SEHNR, CDR2 FQNEAQ (reference sequence). The CDR3 runs 16 residues. V dropped 10 bases and J dropped 4 bases, with 22 bases sitting between them.

This clone came up a few times. The chain employs TRBV6-5 and TRBJ2-7; D unclear. The CDR3 is made up of 11 amino acids. The germline V gene has CDR1 MNHEY and CDR2 SVGAGI. The V end was cut by 10 bases, the J end by 3 bases, with 10 bases between. In DNA, the CDR3 is TGTGCCACCCGAGAGCGCTACGAGCAGTACTTC. This gives the protein CATRERYEQYF.

The chain carries TRBV9 and TRBJ2-3; 7 bases line up with TRBD2. Germline loops: CDR1 SGDLS, CDR2 YYNGEE. Germline trimming cut 3 bases from V and 1 base from J; bases unmatched to any gene: 5. The CDR3 totals 15 residues. The CDR3 protein is CASSAEAGRTDTQYF. CDR3 sequence (DNA): TGTGCCAGCAGCGCAGAAGCGGGGCGCACAGATACGCAGTATTTT.

V is TRBV5-4 and J is TRBJ2-7, with 12 nucleotides matching TRBD1. Germline-derived CDR1 and CDR2 are SGHNT and YYREEE (reference sequence). This CDR3 contains 15 residues. J was trimmed by 7 bases and V by 0 bases; bases with no gene match: 5. This CDR3 is CASSLEGQGAREQYF. As DNA, the CDR3 is TGTGCCAGCAGCTTGGAGGGACAGGGGGCGAGGGAGCAGTACTTC.

The V call is TRBV5-4, the J call TRBJ2-7, with D possibly matching TRBD2 (6 bases). Looked up from germline, CDR1 is SGHNT and CDR2 is YYREEE (reference sequence). CDR3 length: 15 amino acids. Between the trimmed V and J ends, which lost 0 bases and 0 bases, there was a span of 10 bases. The CDR3, as DNA: TGTGCCAGCAGCTTGGGACGGGGGAGCTCCTACGAGCAGTACTTC. Its translation: CASSLGRGSSYEQYF. Variable domain in full (rest from reference TRBV5-4 and TRBJ2-7): ETGVTQSPTHLIKTRGQQVTLRCSSQSGHNTVSWYQQALGQGPQFIFQYYREEENGRGNFPPRFSGLQFPNYSSELNVNALELDDSALYLCASSLGRGSSYEQYFGPGTRLTVT.

This clone was seen once. The chain is built from TRBV15 and TRBJ2-4; tentatively, D is TRBD2 (6 bases). V lost 2 bases to trimming and J lost 1 base, with 9 bases between them. This CDR3 region has 15 residues. The germline CDR1 and CDR2 sequences are LNHNV and YYDKDF (reference sequence). CDR3 nucleotides: TGTGCCACCAGCAGATCTAGCGTCGCCAAAAACATTCAGTACTTC. Protein sequence: CATSRSSVAKNIQYF.

The genes are TRBV11-2 and TRBJ2-3; 9 bases map to TRBD1. Trimming removed 4 bases from V and 2 bases from J; junction bases left unmatched: 4. The CDR3 totals 15 residues. The V gene's germline CDR1 is SGHAT and CDR2 FQNNGV. CDR3 loop: CASSSRTGDTDTQYF. Here the CDR3 DNA reads TGTGCCAGCAGCTCCCGGACAGGGGACACAGATACGCAGTATTTT.

The chain couples TRBV5-7 to TRBJ2-7; D is perhaps TRBD2 (6 bases). TRBV5-7 falls under the ORF class, with uncertain function. The CDR3 consists of 14 residues. V lost 6 bases and J lost 2, with 15 bases in between. The CDR3: CASNPGAGAYEQYF. CDR3 coding DNA: TGTGCCAGCAACCCCGGAGCGGGTGCCTACGAGCAGTACTTC.

The gene calls are TRBV7-8 and TRBJ2-3; tentative D call: TRBD1 (5 bases). The CDR3 is 14 residues long. Per the germline V gene, CDR1 is SGHVS and CDR2 is FQNEAQ. Trimming removed 0 bases from V and 4 bases from J, with 8 bases in between. The CDR3 spells CASSLATRADTQYF. DNA for the CDR3: TGTGCCAGCAGCTTAGCCACCAGGGCAGATACGCAGTATTTT.

The chain couples TRBV5-6 to TRBJ1-1; D remains unclear. There are 13 residues in the CDR3. Germline CDR1 is SGHDT and CDR2 is YYEEEE. The V end was cut by 0 bases, the J end by 1 base, with 4 bases between. The DNA for the CDR3 is TGTGCCAGCAGCTTGGCAGGGAACACTGAAGCTTTCTTT. It codes for CASSLAGNTEAFF.

The gene calls are TRBV7-8 and TRBJ2-4; a possible D gene is TRBD2 (6 bases). The CDR3 length is 16 residues. V was pared by 4 bases and J by 0 bases, with 13 bases between. The germline V gene encodes CDR1 SGHVS and CDR2 FQNEAQ. CDR3 DNA sequence: TGTGCCAGCAGCTCGGAGCGGGCACTAGCCAAAAACATTCAGTACTTC. It yields the protein CASSSERALAKNIQYF. Complete variable domain (other parts from reference TRBV7-8 and TRBJ2-4): GAGVSQSPRYKVAKRGQDVALRCDPISGHVSLFWYQQALGQGPEFLTYFQNEAQLDKSGLPSDRFFAERPEGSVSTLKIQRTQQEDSAVYLCASSSERALAKNIQYFGAGTRLSVL.

The gene calls are TRBV27 and TRBJ1-1; unclear D gene. The CDR3 has 13 residues. Per the germline V gene, CDR1 is MNHEY and CDR2 is SMNVEV (reference sequence). Trimming removed 3 bases from V and 0 bases from J, with 5 bases in between. The CDR3 reads CASSLSVNTEAFF. The CDR3 DNA reads TGTGCCAGCAGTTTGTCAGTGAACACTGAAGCTTTCTTT.

The CDR3 is CASNQGLAGSYEQYF. The CDR3 bases are TGTGCCAGCAACCAGGGACTAGCGGGATCTTACGAGCAGTACTTC. The chain combines TRBV6-5 with TRBJ2-7; 13 bases agree with TRBD2. This CDR3 region has 15 residues. With V trimmed by 7 bases and J by 4 bases, 7 bases remained unmatched. From germline, CDR1 is MNHEY and CDR2 SVGAGI.

The chain joins TRBV7-6 to TRBJ2-7; TRBD2 might be the D (5 bases). V gave up 4 bases and J gave up 6 bases, with 10 bases separating them. The CDR3 length is 12 residues. CDR1 is SGHVS and CDR2 is FNYEAQ in the germline V gene. The CDR3 loop reads CASSSEGAEQYF. The DNA of the CDR3 is TGTGCCAGCAGCTCCGAGGGAGCCGAGCAGTACTTC.

The rearrangement uses TRBV28 and TRBJ2-2; TRBD1 might be the D (5 bases). Germline V CDR1 and CDR2: MDHEN, SYDVKM. The CDR3 spans 16 residues. V lost 1 base to trimming and J lost 3 bases, with 12 bases between them. Written as DNA, the CDR3 is TGTGCCAGCAGTTTATCGGGCCGACAGTACACCGGGGAGCTGTTTTTT. Its translation is CASSLSGRQYTGELFF.

J is TRBJ1-1 and V is TRBV28; D not certain. This CDR3 spans 14 amino acids. The germline V and J ends were trimmed by 1 base and 2 bases, with 8 bases remaining between them. The germline V gene has CDR1 MDHEN and CDR2 SYDVKM. The CDR3 region is CASSLFLRNTEAFF. DNA for the CDR3: TGTGCCAGCAGTTTATTTCTGAGAAACACTGAAGCTTTCTTT.